The source of this TCR beta chain is a study of blood T cell repertoires in COVID-19. On the study more broadly: Both acute and convalescent COVID-19 samples were obtained from the United States, Italy and Spain. T cells, B-cell-depleted T cells, or PBMCs provided the cDNA or gDNA that served as material.

This clone was observed a handful of times. Original analysis: Using reference gene primer amplification, nucleated cell counts were estimated. Repertoires were generated with immunoSEQ multiplex PCR, while TCRdb's copy carries only in-frame clones and drops some. V and J calls and clone size are copied from that table; D and trimming were computed from the DNA. The sample includes under 250,000 clones, approximately 84% of them seen just once. The Seattle patients joined while their infection was active and were tracked longitudinally afterward. Germline V gene sequence: CDR1 MNHEY, CDR2 SMNVEV (reference sequence). Trimming stripped 5 bases from V and 2 bases from J, with 9 bases between. The CDR3 contains 13 residues.

This clonotype originated in a man aged 50 or older with COVID-19, enrolled during active disease. The rearrangement joins TRBV27 to TRBJ1-1; perhaps TRBD1 as D (5 bases). Sample: peripheral blood. CDR3 nucleotides: TGTGCCAGCAGTACGACAGTAAACACTGAAGCTTTCTTT. It translates to CASSTTVNTEAFF.